What follows is one T cell receptor (beta chain) and its context. Ten or more counts support this clone. This receptor's antigen is unknown. Nothing much larger sits one base from this clone, and base qualities are not available. The data derive from a study of metastatic and nonmetastatic thyroid tumors (dated by TCRdb to about 2020). Some background on the complete study: The researchers compared repertoires between peripheral blood samples and tumor or nodule tissue samples from patients with malignant or benign thyroid disease. What the research found in general, with its limitations: In both blood and tumor samples, TCR beta diversity was reported to be significantly higher in malignant tumors than in benign nodules.

V was cut back by 4 bases and J by 3 bases, leaving a gap of 18 bases between them. From the cysteine through the phenylalanine, the CDR3 covers 16 amino acids. The read is trimmed to its CDR3 DNA, 48 bases read in frame from base 1. CDR1 SGDLS and CDR2 YYNGEE were looked up in the germline V gene. The library was made by PCR. The run used an Illumina HiSeq 4000. High-throughput sequencing was used to profile the CDR3 region of the TCR beta-chain in every patient. In the original analysis: Drawing on CDR3 differences between clinicopathological groups, the researchers built a classifier meant to tell apart patients with distant-metastatic papillary thyroid cancer. The Shannon index was used to measure repertoire diversity, and the Morisita-Horn index was used to measure how similar tumor and blood repertoires were. TCRdb reprocessing: public reads trimmed at Q25 with fastp, clones called with MiXCR, in-frame beta chains kept. TCRdb's processing, not the authors' own work, is the source of the V and J calls. The sample data list some 86,000 clones, and around an eighth of these were observed just once. The ten largest clones represent approximately 8.8% of the sample.

No patient had received any treatment before thyroid surgery. Patient clinical samples collected from about 2011 to 2019 were retrospectively analysed using T-cell receptor beta sequencing. This sequence originates from a female donor with papillary thyroid cancer or a benign thyroid nodule (not recorded which). Some clones in this sample may be carry-over from other donors' samples. Material: tumor tissue. Recombination linked TRBV9 to TRBJ2-3; the D segment cannot be called with confidence. The nucleotide sequence reads TGTGCCAGCAGCCCAGACCCCAGCCTTCGGACAGATACGCAGTATTTT. Its translation is CASSPDPSLRTDTQYF.